This TCR beta chain was sequenced for a study of CXCR3-negative and CXCR3-positive naive CD8 T cells. Across the whole study: The dataset comprises about 150 million TRB reads in total, with about 1.5 +/- 0.3 million reads per library.

The libraries of TRB cDNA were prepared using 5' RACE with UMI labels. Reprocessing the 5' RACE reads, TCRdb reports a single entry for every CDR3 protein and omits DNA. The specimen's table records about 7,400 distinct CDR3 sequences. Researchers sorted approximately 290,000 cells of each CD8+ T cell subset in triplicate. CD45RO-CCR7+CD27+CD95- marked naive CD8+ T cells. Germline V CDR1 and CDR2: LNHDA, SQIVND (reference sequence). The CDR3 is 14 amino acids. The receptor was derived from a human donor in good health. Some clones in this sample may be carry-over from other donors' samples. The sample taken for sequencing was naive CXCR3- CD8+ T cells from blood. The subset was: CD45RO-CCR7+CD27+CD95- naive CD8+ T cells lacking CXCR3 (TNR3-). The chain is built from TRBV19 and TRBJ1-1. The CDR3 here is CASSMRPPNTEAFF.